Each of the 7 T cell receptor beta chains below was sequenced from the same sample in a study of early T cells in non-severe SARS-CoV-2 infection. MiXCR, applied by TCRdb to the 5' RACE reads, yields one record per CDR3 protein. The sample consists of about 69,000 distinct CDR3 sequences, approximately 10% of them appearing once. Specimen: whole blood. The receptors were gathered from an adult who was a healthcare worker with PCR-confirmed SARS-CoV-2 infection or an uninfected control (not recorded which).

This clonotype was counted at least ten times. The rearrangement uses TRBV18 and TRBJ2-5; D possibly matches TRBD1 or TRBD2 (5 bases each). The CDR3 is 14 residues long. Germline V gene sequence: CDR1 KGHSH, CDR2 LQKENI. Between the trimmed V and J ends, which lost 3 bases and 5 bases, there was a span of 13 bases. The CDR3 protein is CASSPGPEMETQYF. CDR3 nucleotide sequence: TGTGCCAGCTCACCGGGACCAGAGATGGAGACCCAGTACTTC.

This clonotype was found many times. The chain employs TRBV4-1 and TRBJ1-1; TRBD1 is a possible D gene (5 bases). Germline CDR1 and CDR2: MGHRA and YSYEKL. Trimming took off 4 bases at V and 4 bases at J, with 16 bases between the two ends. The CDR3 covers 15 residues. This chain's CDR3 is CASSPPRGSGTEAFF. CDR3 DNA: TGCGCCAGCAGCCCCCCGAGGGGCAGCGGCACTGAAGCTTTCTTT.

The chain employs TRBV12-3 or TRBV12-4 and TRBJ2-7, with D uncertain. The CDR3 sequence is 14 residues long. Trimming cost V 3 bases and J 0 bases, with 9 bases left between them. The CDR3 protein is CASSFVGPSYEQYF. CDR3 DNA sequence: TGTGCCAGCAGTTTTGTAGGGCCCTCCTACGAGCAGTACTTC.

The gene calls are TRBV9 and TRBJ2-3; TRBD2 aligns across 8 bases. This CDR3 comprises 16 residues. Germline CDR1 is SGDLS and CDR2 is YYNGEE. Trimming cost V 0 bases and J 4 bases; bases outside gene matches: 7. CDR3 residues: CASSVDPAGAADTQYF. In DNA, the CDR3 is TGTGCCAGCAGCGTAGACCCAGCGGGAGCAGCAGATACGCAGTATTTT.

This sequence joins TRBV6-5 and TRBJ2-3; D not certain. The germline V gene encodes CDR1 MNHEY and CDR2 SVGAGI. The V gene lost 2 bases and the J gene lost 2 bases, with 5 bases spanning the gap. The CDR3 extends over 13 amino acids. The CDR3 is CASSYKYTDTQYF. In DNA form, the CDR3 reads TGTGCCAGCAGTTACAAATACACAGATACGCAGTATTTT.

There are many counts of this clonotype. This chain joins TRBV19 and TRBJ1-5; D is unresolved. The germline V and J ends were trimmed by 5 bases and 4 bases, with 15 bases remaining between them. The CDR3 is made up of 15 amino acids. CDR1 and CDR2 from the germline V gene are LNHDA and SQIVND (reference sequence). The CDR3 DNA follows: TGTGCCAGTAGTTCGAGCCCCTACAGAAATCAGCCCCAGCATTTT. Its translation is CASSSSPYRNQPQHF.

This clonotype was recorded many times. The rearrangement uses TRBV11-2 and TRBJ2-7; 13 nucleotides align to TRBD2. Unmatched junction bases numbered 10, after V lost 4 bases and J lost 7 bases. The germline V gene has CDR1 SGHAT and CDR2 FQNNGV. The CDR3 totals 16 residues. CDR3 coding DNA: TGTGCCAGCAGCTCCAGACTAGCGGGGGGACCAAGGGAGCAGTACTTC. Translation gives CASSSRLAGGPREQYF.